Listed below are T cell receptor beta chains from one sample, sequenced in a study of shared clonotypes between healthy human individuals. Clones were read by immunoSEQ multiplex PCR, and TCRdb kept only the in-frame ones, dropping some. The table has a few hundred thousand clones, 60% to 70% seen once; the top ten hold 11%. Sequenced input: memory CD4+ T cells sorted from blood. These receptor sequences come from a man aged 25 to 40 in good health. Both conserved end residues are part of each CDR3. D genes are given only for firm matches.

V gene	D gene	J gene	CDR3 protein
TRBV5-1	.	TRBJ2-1	CASGVLGGGYNEQFF
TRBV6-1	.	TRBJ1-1	CASSVTQGVGTEAFF
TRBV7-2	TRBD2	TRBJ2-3	CASSLVKTSGSTDTQYF
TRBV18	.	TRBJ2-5	CASSPPSLSETQYF
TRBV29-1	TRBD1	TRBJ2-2	CSVRQGANTGELFF
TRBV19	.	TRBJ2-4	CASSHRVRENIQYF
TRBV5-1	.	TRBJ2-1	CASSVEGATYNEQFF
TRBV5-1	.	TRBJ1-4	CASSLGANEKLFF
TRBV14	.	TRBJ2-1	CASSIGPAYNEQFF
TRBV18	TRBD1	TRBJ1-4	CASSTGDIGKLFF
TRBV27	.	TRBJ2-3	CASSLSSTDTQYF
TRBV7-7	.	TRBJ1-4	CASSSIFGGKLFF
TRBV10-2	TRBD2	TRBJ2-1	CATRLAPYNEQFF
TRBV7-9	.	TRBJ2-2	CASSSRHTGELFF
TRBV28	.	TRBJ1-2	CASSLGQGTGYTF
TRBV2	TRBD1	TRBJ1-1	CASGTGMNTEAFF
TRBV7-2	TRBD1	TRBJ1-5	CASSTRTGGFSNQPQHF
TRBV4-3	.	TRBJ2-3	CASSQYLASTDTQYF
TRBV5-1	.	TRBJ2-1	CASSHGLGRNEQFF
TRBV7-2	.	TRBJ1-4	CASSVSPNEKLFF
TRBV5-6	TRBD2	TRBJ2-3	CASSLKAPLAGAQDTQYF
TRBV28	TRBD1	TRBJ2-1	CASLPNRDRSHNEQFF
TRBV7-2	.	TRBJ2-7	CASSLASMGQGGLYF
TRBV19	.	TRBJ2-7	CASRQEGAVTYEQYF
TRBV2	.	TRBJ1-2	CASSVTGLSNYGYTF
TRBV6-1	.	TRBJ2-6	CASSERPSGANVLTF
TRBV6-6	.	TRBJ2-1	CASRGRQVVNEQFF
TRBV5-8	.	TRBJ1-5	CASSPEVGSNQPQHF
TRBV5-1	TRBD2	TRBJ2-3	CASSLGSGRGSRTDTQYF
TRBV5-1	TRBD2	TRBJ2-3	CASSLELAGSGTDTQYF
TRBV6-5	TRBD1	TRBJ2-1	CASSPGQVFDEQFF
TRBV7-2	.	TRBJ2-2	CASSSLRQNTGELFF
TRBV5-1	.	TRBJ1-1	CASSLGLFDGAEAFF
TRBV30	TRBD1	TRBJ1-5	CAWHRGEGGNQPQHF
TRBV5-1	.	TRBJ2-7	CASSLATDRAKQYF
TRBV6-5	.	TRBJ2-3	CASKRDWSTDTQYF
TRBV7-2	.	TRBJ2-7	CASRSLLSGEQYF
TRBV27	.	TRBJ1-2	CASSLFAANSYGYTF
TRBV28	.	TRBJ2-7	CASRLLVTSYEQYF
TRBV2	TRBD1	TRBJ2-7	CASGGTGGNEQYF
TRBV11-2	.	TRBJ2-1	CASSSPGSFPSNEQFF
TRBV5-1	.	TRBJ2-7	CASSLNDVQNF
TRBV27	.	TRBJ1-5	CASSLWAHSNQPQHF
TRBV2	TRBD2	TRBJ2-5	CARQTGGETQYF
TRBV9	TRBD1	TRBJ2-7	CASSVDRGPYEQYF
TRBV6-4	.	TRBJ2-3	CASSVSITSTDTQYF
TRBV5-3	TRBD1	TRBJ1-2	CARSPGQLYGYTF
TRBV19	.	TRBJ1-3	CASSINAPGNTIYF
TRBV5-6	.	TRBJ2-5	CASSLGFQETQYF
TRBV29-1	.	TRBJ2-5	CSVPPGGRGRETQYF
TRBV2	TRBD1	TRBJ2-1	CASSPGGSYNEQFF
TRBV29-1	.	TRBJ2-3	CSVEPLRGDTQYF
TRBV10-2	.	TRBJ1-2	CASSVAGNGYTF
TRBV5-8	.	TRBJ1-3	CASSQVGRSGNTIYF
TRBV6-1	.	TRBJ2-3	CAIVRGTDTQYF
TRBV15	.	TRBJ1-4	CATSRSPRHNEKLFF
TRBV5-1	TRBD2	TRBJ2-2	CASSRDRGDGELFF